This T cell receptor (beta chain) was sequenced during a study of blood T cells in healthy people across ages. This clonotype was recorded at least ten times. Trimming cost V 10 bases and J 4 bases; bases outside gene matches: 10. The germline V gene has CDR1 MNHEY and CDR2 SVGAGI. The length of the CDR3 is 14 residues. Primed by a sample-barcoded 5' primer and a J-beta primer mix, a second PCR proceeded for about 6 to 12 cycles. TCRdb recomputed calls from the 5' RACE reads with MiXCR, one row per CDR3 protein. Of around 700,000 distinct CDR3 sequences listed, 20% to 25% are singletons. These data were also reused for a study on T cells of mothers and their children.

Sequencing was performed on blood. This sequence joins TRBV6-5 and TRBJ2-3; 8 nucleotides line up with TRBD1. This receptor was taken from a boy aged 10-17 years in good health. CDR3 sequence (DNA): TGTGCCACCAAAAATCAGGGGGCGGCAGATACGCAGTATTTT. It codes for CATKNQGAADTQYF.